These 22 T cell receptor beta chains originate from one sample sequenced in a study of technical replicates of blood from a handful of donors (TCRdb year 2017). The method behind the library was the immunoSEQ multiplex PCR assay. The source is immuneACCESS, and TCRdb retained only in-frame sequences with V and J called. Part of the clones is not carried over; for the studies checked, unresolved V genes explain less than half of this, and the remainder is unexplained. In all, the sample holds tens of thousands of clones, and over 75% of those were seen once. Together, the top ten hold 4% to 5% of the sample. The specimen was PBMCs. The receptor source for this set is a human donor in good health. Some clones in this sample may be carry-over from other donors' samples.

The rearrangement links TRBV6-1 to TRBJ2-2; TRBD1 matches 11 bases. The J segment lost 5 bases and the V segment lost 3 bases, leaving 5 bases of the junction unmatched. The V gene's germline CDR1 is MNHNS and CDR2 SASEGT. CDR3 length: 16 residues. The CDR3 here is CASSDGQGARTGELFF. The DNA for the CDR3 is TGTGCCAGCAGTGACGGACAGGGGGCGCGGACCGGGGAGCTGTTTTTT.

This chain uses TRBV5-1 with TRBJ2-5; D is ambiguous. V lost 0 bases to trimming and J lost 1 base, with 10 bases between them. The germline V gene encodes CDR1 SGHRS and CDR2 YFSETQ. This CDR3 contains 15 residues. The CDR3 protein is CASSLGVGSQETQYF. The DNA for the CDR3 is TGCGCCAGCAGCTTGGGGGTGGGCAGCCAAGAGACCCAGTACTTC. The full variable domain, completed using reference TRBV5-1 and TRBJ2-5, is KAGVTQTPRYLIKTRGQQVTLSCSPISGHRSVSWYQQTPGQGLQFLFEYFSETQRNKGNFPGRFSGRQFSNSRSEMNVSTLELGDSALYLCASSLGVGSQETQYFGPGTRLLVL.

The chain is built from TRBV11-2 and TRBJ2-7, with TRBD2 as a possible D gene (7 bases). Germline assignment: CDR1 SGHAT and CDR2 FQNNGV. The CDR3 is 18 amino acids. V lost 3 bases and J 0 bases, leaving 21 bases between the germline ends. Written as DNA, the CDR3 is TGTGCCAGCAGCTTTGGCGAGTGGGGGGGCGGGATCTCCTACGAGCAGTACTTC. This gives the protein CASSFGEWGGGISYEQYF.

Details on this clone: At the DNA level, this CDR3 is encoded by other sequences in the same sample as well. The V gene is TRBV7-2, the J gene TRBJ2-7, with TRBD1 as a possible D gene (5 bases). Trimming took 5 bases from V and 4 from J, leaving 6 bases between them. Germline-derived CDR1 and CDR2 are SGHTA and FQGNSA. CDR3 length equals 11 residues. CDR3 sequence reads: CASSDRYEQYF. The CDR3 nucleotides are TGTGCCAGCAGCGACAGATACGAGCAGTACTTC.

In nucleotides, the CDR3 is TGTGCCAGTAGTATTGTCCACTCCTACAATGAGCAGTTCTTC. Translation: CASSIVHSYNEQFF. The rearrangement uses TRBV19 and TRBJ2-1; D remains ambiguous. This CDR3 spans 14 amino acids. The germline V gene encodes CDR1 LNHDA and CDR2 SQIVND (reference sequence). Trimming shortened V by 3 bases and J by 0 bases, and 6 bases separated the two germline ends.

DNA for the CDR3: TGTGCCAGCAGCCTGGACAGGGGGCCCTACAATGAGCAGTTCTTC. Amino acids: CASSLDRGPYNEQFF. J is TRBJ2-1 and V is TRBV7-7; 11 bases map to TRBD1. CDR1 is SSHAT, CDR2 FNYEAQ, per germline (reference sequence). V lost 5 bases, J lost 2 bases, and 2 bases stayed unmatched. The CDR3 contains 15 residues.

J is TRBJ1-5 and V is TRBV19; D not resolved. CDR3 length: 14 amino acids. Germline CDR1 reads LNHDA; CDR2 reads SQIVND (reference sequence). The germline V and J ends were trimmed by 2 bases and 2 bases, with 7 bases remaining between them. DNA for the CDR3: TGTGCCAGTAGTATATTAGTTGGCAATCAGCCCCAGCATTTT. It encodes CASSILVGNQPQHF.

The chain joins TRBV2 to TRBJ1-2, with D possibly being TRBD1 (6 bases). Trimming left V 8 bases short and J 2 bases short, with 9 bases between. CDR1 and CDR2 (germline): SNHLY, FYNNEI. This CDR3 contains 12 residues. The CDR3 sequence: CASGQGNYGYTF. The CDR3 DNA follows: TGTGCCAGCGGGCAGGGGAACTATGGCTACACCTTC.

The chain uses TRBV5-8 and TRBJ1-2, with D uncertain. The V gene's germline CDR1 is SGHTS and CDR2 YDEGEE. The ends were cut back, 1 base at V and 3 bases at J, with 7 bases in the middle. The length of the CDR3 is 13 residues. CDR3 sequence (DNA): TGTGCCAGCAGCTTGACAGAATACTATGGCTACACCTTC. It is translated as CASSLTEYYGYTF. Using reference TRBV5-8 and TRBJ1-2 for the parts outside the CDR3, the full variable domain is EAGVTQSPTHLIKTRGQQATLRCSPISGHTSVYWYQQALGLGLQFLLWYDEGEERNRGNFPPRFSGRQFPNYSSELNVNALELEDSALYLCASSLTEYYGYTFGSGTRLTVV.

The V call is TRBV7-9, the J call TRBJ2-5; 9 bases line up with TRBD2. With V trimmed by 3 bases and J by 5 bases, 7 bases remained unmatched. Germline-derived CDR1 and CDR2 are SEHNR and FQNEAQ (reference sequence). The CDR3 contains 15 residues. In DNA form, the CDR3 reads TGTGCCAGCAGCTTCGGCGGGGGGGCAGGTGAGACCCAGTACTTC. It yields the protein CASSFGGGAGETQYF.

The CDR3 DNA sequence: TGTCCCCAGCGGCGCGAGCAGTACTTC. Protein sequence: CPQRREQYF. V and J are TRBV21-1 and TRBJ2-7; the D call in the table, TRBD2, was not verified against the DNA. TRBV21-1 represents a pseudogene. The CDR3 sequence is 9 residues long.

The rearrangement links TRBV10-3 to TRBJ2-7, with 9 bases lining up with TRBD2. This CDR3 spans 16 amino acids. The V gene end was trimmed by 3 bases and the J gene end by 4 bases; junction bases not matched to a gene: 10. Germline V gene data show CDR1 as ENHRY and CDR2 as SYGVKD. The CDR3: CAISDSTSGALYEQYF. In DNA form, the CDR3 reads TGTGCCATCAGTGACTCGACTAGCGGAGCCTTGTACGAGCAGTACTTC.

This rearrangement joins TRBV7-9 to TRBJ1-5, with TRBD1 as a possible D gene (6 bases). Deletions cut 1 base from V and 5 bases from J, with 18 bases between. Looked up from germline, CDR1 is SEHNR and CDR2 is FQNEAQ (reference sequence). The CDR3 length is 17 residues. This CDR3 reads CASSLEGGRDEDQPQHF. In DNA, the CDR3 is TGTGCCAGCAGCTTAGAGGGGGGGAGGGATGAGGATCAGCCCCAGCATTTT.

The chain joins TRBV15 to TRBJ2-1; 8 bases line up with TRBD2. V was pared by 1 base and J by 3 bases, with 2 bases of the junction left unmatched. Germline assignment: CDR1 LNHNV and CDR2 YYDKDF (reference sequence). The length of the CDR3 is 15 residues. DNA of the CDR3: TGTGCCACCAGCAGAGCGGGGGGGCTCTACAATGAGCAGTTCTTC. Translation: CATSRAGGLYNEQFF.

The rearrangement joins TRBV13 to TRBJ2-7; D is unresolved. V lost 0 bases and J lost 6, with 12 bases in between. Germline V CDR1 and CDR2: PRHDT, FYEKMQ (reference sequence). CDR3 length equals 14 residues. CDR3 region: CASSLGSTRGEQYF. The CDR3 nucleotides are TGTGCCAGCAGCTTAGGTAGTACCCGCGGCGAGCAGTACTTC.

The V call is TRBV18, the J call TRBJ2-1, with 9 bases fitting TRBD1. Germline assignment: CDR1 KGHSH and CDR2 LQKENI. CDR3 length: 16 amino acids. J was trimmed by 6 bases and V by 3 bases; bases with no gene match: 9. The CDR3 nucleotides read TGTGCCAGCTCACCCTACGGACAGGGGAGGGTCAATGAGCAGTTCTTC. Translated: CASSPYGQGRVNEQFF. Full variable domain (missing parts from reference TRBV18 and TRBJ2-1): NAGVMQNPRHLVRRRGQEARLRCSPMKGHSHVYWYRQLPEEGLKFMVYLQKENIIDESGMPKERFSAEFPKEGPSILRIQQVVRGDSAAYFCASSPYGQGRVNEQFFGPGTRLTVL.

V usage is TRBV5-4 and J usage is TRBJ2-5, with TRBD1 identical over 11 bases. This CDR3 has 14 residues. From germline, CDR1 is SGHNT and CDR2 YYREEE (reference sequence). V lost 2 bases, J lost 6 bases, and 3 bases stayed unmatched. The CDR3 region has the DNA TGTGCCAGCAGCTTCCTGGACAGGGGGCAGACCCAGTACTTC. Protein product: CASSFLDRGQTQYF. The full variable domain, completed using reference TRBV5-4 and TRBJ2-5, is ETGVTQSPTHLIKTRGQQVTLRCSSQSGHNTVSWYQQALGQGPQFIFQYYREEENGRGNFPPRFSGLQFPNYSSELNVNALELDDSALYLCASSFLDRGQTQYFGPGTRLLVL.

J is TRBJ2-7 and V is TRBV27; 11 bases agree with TRBD1. The CDR3 is made up of 15 amino acids. The germline gives CDR1 MNHEY, CDR2 SMNVEV (reference sequence). Trimming removed 6 bases from V and 3 bases from J; junction bases left unmatched: 7. The CDR3 here is CASRKGTGGIYEQYF. The CDR3 DNA is TGTGCCAGCAGAAAAGGGACAGGGGGAATCTACGAGCAGTACTTC.

The gene calls are TRBV7-2 and TRBJ2-3; D unclear. The germline V gene encodes CDR1 SGHTA and CDR2 FQGNSA. V dropped 2 bases and J dropped 4 bases, with 10 bases sitting between them. This CDR3 is built from 14 residues. CDR3 sequence: CASSLIPYADTQYF. CDR3 bases: TGTGCCAGCAGCTTAATCCCCTATGCAGATACGCAGTATTTT.

This chain connects TRBV18 to TRBJ1-5, with a tentative D call TRBD1 (5 bases). CDR3 length equals 21 residues. CDR1 is KGHSH, CDR2 LQKENI, per germline. Between the trimmed V and J ends, which lost 0 bases and 4 bases, there was a span of 28 bases. DNA for the CDR3: TGTGCCAGCTCACCACCTTTCGGTCGTGGGGCCACGGGTGCCGGTAATCAGCCCCAGCATTTT. Protein: CASSPPFGRGATGAGNQPQHF.

The chain employs TRBV19 and TRBJ2-7, with D perhaps matching TRBD1 (6 bases). Trimming cost V 5 bases and J 1 base, with 18 bases left between them. The CDR3 totals 16 residues. Germline values: CDR1 LNHDA, CDR2 SQIVND (reference sequence). CDR3 amino acids: CASSPNTGTPSYEQYF. CDR3 nucleotide sequence: TGTGCCAGTAGTCCAAACACCGGGACACCTTCCTACGAGCAGTACTTC.

CDR3 region: CASSIYGTGVETQYF. In DNA, the CDR3 is TGTGCCAGCAGCATCTACGGGACAGGGGTTGAGACCCAGTACTTC. The chain links TRBV7-2 to TRBJ2-5, with 10 nucleotides matching TRBD1. Germline CDR1 is SGHTA and CDR2 is FQGNSA. Trimming cost V 5 bases and J 5 bases; bases outside gene matches: 8. The CDR3 loop spans 15 amino acids.